Following are 15 T cell receptor beta chains from one sample sequenced in a study of T cell responses to AZD1222 COVID-19 vaccine. Only in-frame clones appear in the TCRdb table, and some are missing; sequencing was by immunoSEQ multiplex PCR. The sample contains 150,000 to 160,000 clones, more than 90% of which appear only once. The source was peripheral blood, collected on day 0 of AZD1222 vaccination. These TCRs come from an adult in good health.

This chain connects TRBV5-6 to TRBJ1-1; TRBD1 is a possible D gene (6 bases). This CDR3 comprises 14 residues. Per germline, CDR1 SGHDT and CDR2 YYEEEE. V shed 1 base and J shed 3 bases, with 10 bases lying between them. In DNA form, the CDR3 reads TGTGCCAGCAGCTTGACAGGGTCGGACACTGAAGCTTTCTTT. Translated, it gives CASSLTGSDTEAFF.

The V gene is TRBV5-1, the J gene TRBJ1-3, with 10 bases matching TRBD1. V dropped 4 bases and J dropped 0; count of bases not matched to a gene: 7. Per the germline V gene, CDR1 is SGHRS and CDR2 is YFSETQ. The CDR3 runs 17 residues. The DNA for the CDR3 is TGCGCCAGCAGCCCGACGACAGGGGGCCTCTCTGGAAACACCATATATTTT. This sequence encodes CASSPTTGGLSGNTIYF.

The chain is built from TRBV24-1 and TRBJ2-3; D is uncertain. CDR3 length: 15 amino acids. V was cut by 0 bases and J by 2 bases, with 8 bases left in between. Germline values: CDR1 KGHDR, CDR2 SFDVKD. This CDR3 is CATSDLDGYTDTQYF. As DNA, the CDR3 is TGTGCCACCAGTGATTTGGACGGGTACACAGATACGCAGTATTTT.

V and J are TRBV23-1 and TRBJ1-3, with 8 nucleotides matching TRBD1. Being an ORF, TRBV23-1 has a function that is uncertain. The CDR3 is 20 amino acids. The V and J ends lost 0 bases and 0 bases, in that order; junction bases with no gene match: 13. The CDR3 is CASSQSGHPRTGSSGNTIYF. In nucleotides, the CDR3 is TGCGCCAGCAGTCAATCGGGCCACCCTAGGACAGGGAGCTCTGGAAACACCATATATTTT.

The genes are TRBV10-2 and TRBJ1-4, with 8 bases matching TRBD1. Per the germline V gene, CDR1 is WSHSY and CDR2 is SAAADI. The CDR3 is 13 residues long. Trimming took 9 bases from V and 5 from J; bases not matched to a gene: 5. CDR3 region: CASSGGANEKLFF. The CDR3 DNA follows: TGCGCCAGTTCAGGGGGCGCAAATGAAAAACTGTTTTTT.

This rearrangement joins TRBV2 to TRBJ2-2; no clear D gene. The V gene's germline CDR1 is SNHLY and CDR2 FYNNEI. V was shortened by 5 bases and J by 1 base, with 11 bases between the two germline ends. The CDR3 length is 15 residues. The CDR3 loop is CASSPTARNTGELFF. As DNA, the CDR3 is TGTGCCAGCAGTCCAACGGCACGGAACACCGGGGAGCTGTTTTTT.

V and J are TRBV11-2 and TRBJ1-3, with D perhaps matching TRBD1 (6 bases). The length of the CDR3 is 15 residues. Germline CDR1 is SGHAT and CDR2 is FQNNGV. V gave up 8 bases and J gave up 1 base, with 15 bases separating them. The CDR3 sequence: CASRPQGGSGNTIYF. CDR3 DNA sequence: TGTGCCAGCCGCCCCCAAGGGGGTTCTGGAAACACCATATATTTT. The complete variable domain, with remaining parts taken from reference TRBV11-2 and TRBJ1-3, reads EAGVAQSPRYKIIEKRQSVAFWCNPISGHATLYWYQQILGQGPKLLIQFQNNGVVDDSQLPKDRFSAERLKGVDSTLKIQPAKLEDSAVYLCASRPQGGSGNTIYFGEGSWLTVV.

Written as DNA, the CDR3 is TGCGCCAGCAGCCAAGGGGGTTCAGGACAAGAGACCCAGTACTTC. It encodes CASSQGGSGQETQYF. The rearrangement joins TRBV4-1 to TRBJ2-5, with D unclear. V lost 1 base and J 2 bases, leaving 11 bases between the germline ends. Germline lookup yields CDR1 MGHRA and CDR2 YSYEKL. The CDR3 is 15 amino acids.

The chain uses TRBV28 and TRBJ2-1; D possibly uses TRBD1 or TRBD2 (5 bases each). Germline lookup yields CDR1 MDHEN and CDR2 SYDVKM. CDR3 length: 14 amino acids. Trimming pared 3 bases from V and 4 bases from J, leaving 10 bases between. The CDR3 is CASSFDGGYNEQFF. The CDR3 region has the DNA TGTGCCAGCAGTTTTGATGGGGGATACAATGAGCAGTTCTTC.

The chain combines TRBV7-2 with TRBJ1-5; D is perhaps TRBD1 (5 bases). This CDR3 has 14 residues. CDR1 is SGHTA and CDR2 is FQGNSA in the germline V gene. V was shortened by 1 base and J by 7 bases, with 11 bases between the two germline ends. The CDR3 bases are TGTGCCAGCAGCTTAGGGAGGGCAGGGCAGCCCCAGCATTTT. Translated: CASSLGRAGQPQHF.

This rearrangement joins TRBV24-1 to TRBJ2-2; 8 bases line up with TRBD2. The V gene end was trimmed by 9 bases and the J gene end by 4 bases; junction bases not matched to a gene: 6. The CDR3 loop spans 14 amino acids. Germline V gene lookup returns CDR1 KGHDR and CDR2 SFDVKD. The CDR3 loop reads CATRGGRGTGELFF. The CDR3 DNA sequence: TGTGCCACCCGCGGGGGGCGAGGCACCGGGGAGCTGTTTTTT.

The V and J genes are TRBV5-8 and TRBJ1-6, with a weak D call TRBD1 (5 bases). CDR1 SGHTS and CDR2 YDEGEE come from the germline V gene. The CDR3 consists of 16 residues. Trimming took 0 bases from V and 9 from J, leaving 16 bases between them. CDR3 sequence: CASSLAGARGGSPLHF. As DNA, the CDR3 is TGTGCCAGCAGCTTGGCCGGGGCCCGGGGAGGTTCACCCCTCCACTTT.

The chain employs TRBV11-3 and TRBJ2-1; TRBD2 might be the D (6 bases). V lost 0 bases and J 0 bases, leaving 18 bases between the germline ends. Per the germline V gene, CDR1 is SGHNT and CDR2 is YENEEA. The CDR3 contains 19 residues. CDR3 bases: TGTGCCAGCAGCTTAGAGCAGCGGGCGACAGTTAGCTCCTACAATGAGCAGTTCTTC. Encoded protein: CASSLEQRATVSSYNEQFF.

The rearrangement uses TRBV5-1 and TRBJ2-7, with 12 bases matching TRBD1. From germline, CDR1 is SGHRS and CDR2 YFSETQ. The CDR3 totals 15 residues. V was clipped by 4 bases and J by 6 bases; unmatched bases: 8. This chain's CDR3 is CASSVRDRGRSEQYF. The DNA of the CDR3 is TGCGCCAGCAGCGTCCGGGACAGGGGGCGCAGCGAGCAGTACTTC.

The sample holds one count of this clone. The genes are TRBV21-1 and TRBJ1-2. TRBV21-1 is annotated as a pseudogene. The CDR3 is 13 amino acids. The CDR3 DNA reads as TGTGCCAGCAGCCTTATAGCTCGACATGGCTACACCTTC. Amino acids: CASSLIARHGYTF.